This T cell receptor beta chain was found in a study of HIV-infected patients and healthy controls. Study conclusions and caveats: Size-matched repertoire data failed to replicate the apparent Gini index recovery after therapy in HIV-infected patients. HIV-associated CDR3 frequencies dropped significantly during therapy; CMV-associated ones, mostly rising, changed nonsignificantly.

Alpha and beta constant-region primers primed reverse transcription of around 500 ng RNA. Using multiplexing indices, alpha and beta chain libraries were generated apart by chain-specific third strand synthesis. The cDNA received a 5' RACE adapter containing a random hexamer plus an SP2 sequencing primer site. Second strand DNA was synthesized using a primer at the SP2 site. TCRdb passed the 5' RACE reads through MiXCR, listing each CDR3 protein once. The repertoire holds almost 25,000 distinct CDR3 sequences, with more than 7.5% as singletons. The V gene lost 1 base and the J gene lost 4 bases, with 7 bases spanning the gap. The CDR3 contains 13 residues. The germline CDR1 and CDR2 sequences are LNHNV and YYDKDF (reference sequence). This clonotype is medium-sized by share. The antigen is not known. All unsorted peripheral T cells were captured because whole blood was used without fractionation.

The chain combines TRBV15 with TRBJ1-1, with D possibly TRBD1 on 6 matching bases. Sequencing input: blood. This TCR was sampled from an adult in good health. Here the CDR3 reads CATSRVGATEAFF. The DNA for the CDR3 is TGTGCCACCAGCAGAGTGGGGGCCACTGAAGCTTTCTTT.